This T cell receptor beta chain comes out of a study of blood T cell repertoires in COVID-19. Germline V CDR1 and CDR2: WSHSY, SAAADI. The J segment lost 7 bases and the V segment lost 6 bases, leaving 13 bases of the junction unmatched. This CDR3 is built from 16 residues. The protocol was immunoSEQ multiplex PCR, while the TCRdb copy is restricted to in-frame clones and leaves out a portion. The data hold about 170,000 clones, with about 80% observed a single time. This chain joins TRBV10-2 and TRBJ1-5; TRBD1 aligns across 9 bases. The sequence derives from a woman of 80 years or more with acute or convalescent COVID-19. The source material was peripheral blood. CDR3 sequence: CASSGLDRGEGQPQHF. The CDR3 region has the DNA TGCGCCAGCAGCGGACTGGACAGGGGAGAAGGGCAGCCCCAGCATTTT.